The rows below give T cell receptor beta chains drawn from one sample of a study of coeliac disease. Profiling relied on immunoSEQ multiplex PCR, and the TCRdb table lists in-frame clones only, not all of them. The sample has roughly 5,000 clones; less than 70% are singletons. Sequencing used lymphocytes from the gut lamina propria. Receptors were obtained from a middle-aged woman. CDR3s include the opening cysteine and the closing phenylalanine or tryptophan. Fields, in order: V gene, clone size, J gene, D gene, CDR3 DNA, CDR3 protein. D genes are given only for firm matches. Not every row has a clone size; where given, it reads once, few, many or a size class.

V gene: TRBV5-1
clone size: -
J gene: TRBJ1-1
D gene: TRBD1
CDR3 DNA: TGCGCCAGCAGCTCGCGAACGACAGGGGGCTACACTGAAGCTTTCTTT
CDR3 protein: CASSSRTTGGYTEAFF

V gene: TRBV29-1
clone size: -
J gene: TRBJ2-2
D gene: -
CDR3 DNA: TGCAGCGTTGCGACAGGATTCGCTGGGGAGCTGTTTTTT
CDR3 protein: CSVATGFAGELFF

V gene: TRBV30
clone size: -
J gene: TRBJ1-3
D gene: -
CDR3 DNA: TGTGCCTGGAGTGTAGGAGGCAGCTCTGGAAACACCATATATTTT
CDR3 protein: CAWSVGGSSGNTIYF

V gene: TRBV23-1
clone size: -
J gene: TRBJ1-5
D gene: -
CDR3 DNA: TGCGCCAGCAGTCAATACTTCCGGGGGAGAAACAATCAGCCCCAGCATTTT
CDR3 protein: CASSQYFRGRNNQPQHF

V gene: TRBV19
clone size: -
J gene: TRBJ1-1
D gene: -
CDR3 DNA: TGTGCCAGTAGTGTGGTCCCAGACTTTAACACTGAAGCTTTCTTT
CDR3 protein: CASSVVPDFNTEAFF

V gene: TRBV6-1
clone size: -
J gene: TRBJ2-7
D gene: TRBD2
CDR3 DNA: TGTGCCAGCACCACGGGACTAGCCTACGAGCAGTACTTC
CDR3 protein: CASTTGLAYEQYF

V gene: TRBV19
clone size: -
J gene: TRBJ2-1
D gene: TRBD1
CDR3 DNA: TGTGCCAGTAGTGTCTCGACAGGGTTCAATGAGCAGTTCTTC
CDR3 protein: CASSVSTGFNEQFF

V gene: TRBV19
clone size: -
J gene: TRBJ1-1
D gene: -
CDR3 DNA: TGTGCCAGTAGTCCGGGTTCTGTCGCTGAAGCTTTCTTT
CDR3 protein: CASSPGSVAEAFF

V gene: TRBV5-1
clone size: -
J gene: TRBJ2-7
D gene: TRBD1
CDR3 DNA: TGCGCCAGCAGCTTCTACGCAGACAGGGGAGTGGAGCAGTACTTC
CDR3 protein: CASSFYADRGVEQYF

V gene: TRBV2
clone size: -
J gene: TRBJ2-7
D gene: -
CDR3 DNA: TGTGCCAGCAGTCTCTCCGACTTTTCAGCCTACGAGCAGTACTTC
CDR3 protein: CASSLSDFSAYEQYF

V gene: TRBV11-2
clone size: -
J gene: TRBJ2-2
D gene: -
CDR3 DNA: TGTGCCAGCAGCTTAGTGAGAAACACCGGGGAGCTGTTTTTT
CDR3 protein: CASSLVRNTGELFF

V gene: TRBV7-9
clone size: -
J gene: TRBJ2-7
D gene: TRBD1
CDR3 DNA: TGTGCCAGCAGCAGAAGCACAGGGGGCAGGGGCTACGAGCAGTACTTC
CDR3 protein: CASSRSTGGRGYEQYF

V gene: TRBV7-8
clone size: -
J gene: TRBJ2-6
D gene: -
CDR3 DNA: TGTGCCAGCAGCTTTGTGCCAGGGGGGGCCAACGTCCTGACTTTC
CDR3 protein: CASSFVPGGANVLTF

V gene: TRBV19
clone size: -
J gene: TRBJ2-7
D gene: TRBD2
CDR3 DNA: TGTGCCAGTAGTATTGGGGGGGATTGGGCACGCGAGCAGTACTTC
CDR3 protein: CASSIGGDWAREQYF

V gene: TRBV9
clone size: -
J gene: TRBJ2-4
D gene: -
CDR3 DNA: TGTGCCAGCAGCGTAGGGACAACCTCAAAAAACATTCAGTACTTC
CDR3 protein: CASSVGTTSKNIQYF

V gene: TRBV28
clone size: -
J gene: TRBJ1-2
D gene: -
CDR3 DNA: TGTGCCAGCAGTTTGTTAGGAGCTTATAACTATGGCTACACCTTC
CDR3 protein: CASSLLGAYNYGYTF

V gene: TRBV5-4
clone size: -
J gene: TRBJ1-4
D gene: -
CDR3 DNA: TGTGCCAGCAGCCCGGACACAACTAATGAAAAACTGTTTTTT
CDR3 protein: CASSPDTTNEKLFF

V gene: TRBV7-2
clone size: -
J gene: TRBJ2-1
D gene: -
CDR3 DNA: TGTGCCAGCAGCTTAGCGGGAGTAGCCTACAATGAGCAGTTCTTC
CDR3 protein: CASSLAGVAYNEQFF

V gene: TRBV28
clone size: -
J gene: TRBJ2-2
D gene: -
CDR3 DNA: TGTGCCAGCAGTTTTGGGAGAACATACACCGGGGAGCTGTTTTTT
CDR3 protein: CASSFGRTYTGELFF

V gene: TRBV11-2
clone size: once
J gene: TRBJ2-2
D gene: -
CDR3 DNA: TGTGCCAGCAGCTTAGATCTTTCCAGGGTGAACACCGGGGAGCTGTTTTTT
CDR3 protein: CASSLDLSRVNTGELFF

V gene: TRBV11-2
clone size: -
J gene: TRBJ2-7
D gene: -
CDR3 DNA: TGTGCCAGCAGCTCCGGTCCCTACGAGCAGTACTTC
CDR3 protein: CASSSGPYEQYF

V gene: TRBV6-5
clone size: few
J gene: TRBJ2-7
D gene: TRBD1
CDR3 DNA: TGTGCCAGCAGGTTCGACAGGGGGCTTGGGGAGCAGTACTTC
CDR3 protein: CASRFDRGLGEQYF

V gene: TRBV5-1
clone size: once
J gene: TRBJ1-1
D gene: -
CDR3 DNA: TGCGCCAGCAGCTCCGGGAGAATGATCACTGAAGCTTTCTTT
CDR3 protein: CASSSGRMITEAFF

V gene: TRBV10-3
clone size: few
J gene: TRBJ2-7
D gene: -
CDR3 DNA: TGTGCCAGCAGTCCCTGGACTGTCTCCTACGAGCAGTACTTC
CDR3 protein: CASSPWTVSYEQYF

V gene: TRBV7-2
clone size: few
J gene: TRBJ1-2
D gene: TRBD1
CDR3 DNA: TGTGCCAGCAGCTTAGATGGTTTGAGGGGGCGTTATGGCTACACCTTC
CDR3 protein: CASSLDGLRGRYGYTF

V gene: TRBV10-1
clone size: once
J gene: TRBJ2-7
D gene: -
CDR3 DNA: TGCGCCAGGCGAGGGGCAGGGGTCTCCTACGAGCAGTACTTC
CDR3 protein: CARRGAGVSYEQYF

V gene: TRBV18
clone size: -
J gene: TRBJ2-7
D gene: TRBD1
CDR3 DNA: TGTGCCAGCTCACGGGACAGTAGCTCCTACGAGCAGTACTTC
CDR3 protein: CASSRDSSSYEQYF

V gene: TRBV6-1
clone size: -
J gene: TRBJ1-1
D gene: TRBD1
CDR3 DNA: TGTGCCAGCAGTCGGACAGGGCTGAACACTGAAGCTTTCTTT
CDR3 protein: CASSRTGLNTEAFF

V gene: TRBV2
clone size: -
J gene: TRBJ2-1
D gene: TRBD2
CDR3 DNA: TGTGCCAGCAGTGCCTCGGGACTAGCGGGTCTGGGCTCCATCAATGAGCAGTTCTTC
CDR3 protein: CASSASGLAGLGSINEQFF

V gene: TRBV4-1
clone size: few
J gene: TRBJ1-2
D gene: -
CDR3 DNA: TGCGCCAGCAGCCAGGAGGACAGAAACTATGGCTACACCTTC
CDR3 protein: CASSQEDRNYGYTF

V gene: TRBV6-5
clone size: -
J gene: TRBJ1-2
D gene: TRBD1
CDR3 DNA: TGTGCCAGCAGTCTTACGGGACAGGGGTTCTATGGCTACACCTTC
CDR3 protein: CASSLTGQGFYGYTF

V gene: TRBV7-2
clone size: -
J gene: TRBJ2-7
D gene: -
CDR3 DNA: TGTGCCAGCAGCCGAGTGGGGGGACCCGCATCCTACGAGCAGTACTTC
CDR3 protein: CASSRVGGPASYEQYF

V gene: TRBV19
clone size: few
J gene: TRBJ1-4
D gene: -
CDR3 DNA: TGTGCCAGTAGTACGAACAGGGAACTGTTTTTT
CDR3 protein: CASSTNRELFF

V gene: TRBV7-2
clone size: -
J gene: TRBJ1-1
D gene: -
CDR3 DNA: TGTGCCAGCAGCCCAGACTGGGGGGGTTACACTGAAGCTTTCTTT
CDR3 protein: CASSPDWGGYTEAFF

V gene: TRBV28
clone size: -
J gene: TRBJ2-7
D gene: -
CDR3 DNA: TGTGCCAGCAGTTTGGGCAGGGGCTTCTTTTACGAGCAGTACTTC
CDR3 protein: CASSLGRGFFYEQYF

V gene: TRBV19
clone size: -
J gene: TRBJ1-5
D gene: TRBD1
CDR3 DNA: TGTGCCAGTAGTGTGGACAGGCTCGGAAGCAATCAGCCCCAGCATTTT
CDR3 protein: CASSVDRLGSNQPQHF

V gene: TRBV2
clone size: -
J gene: TRBJ2-3
D gene: -
CDR3 DNA: TGTGCCAGCAGTGTTGGGCCCCCTGGCACAGATACGCAGTATTTT
CDR3 protein: CASSVGPPGTDTQYF

V gene: TRBV29-1
clone size: few
J gene: TRBJ2-3
D gene: TRBD1
CDR3 DNA: TGCAGCGCCCGACAGGGCCCAGATACGCAGTATTTT
CDR3 protein: CSARQGPDTQYF

V gene: TRBV27
clone size: -
J gene: TRBJ2-7
D gene: -
CDR3 DNA: TGTGCCAGCAGTTTATGGTCTAACTCCTACGAGCAGTACTTC
CDR3 protein: CASSLWSNSYEQYF

V gene: TRBV19
clone size: -
J gene: TRBJ1-2
D gene: TRBD1
CDR3 DNA: TGTGCCAGCCGGACAGGGCGAGCTAACTATGGCTACACCTTC
CDR3 protein: CASRTGRANYGYTF